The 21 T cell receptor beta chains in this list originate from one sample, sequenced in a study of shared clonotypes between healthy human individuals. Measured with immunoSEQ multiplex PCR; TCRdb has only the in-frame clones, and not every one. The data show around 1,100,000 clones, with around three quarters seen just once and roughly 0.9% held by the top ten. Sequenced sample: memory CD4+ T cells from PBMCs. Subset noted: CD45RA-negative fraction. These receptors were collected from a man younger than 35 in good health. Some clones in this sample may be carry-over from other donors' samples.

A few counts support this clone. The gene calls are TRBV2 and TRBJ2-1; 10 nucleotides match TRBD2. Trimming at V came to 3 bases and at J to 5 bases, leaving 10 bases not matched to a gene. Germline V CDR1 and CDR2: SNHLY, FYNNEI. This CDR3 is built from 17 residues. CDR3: CASSEGGAGGPDNEQFF. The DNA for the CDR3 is TGTGCCAGCAGTGAGGGGGGAGCGGGAGGGCCGGACAATGAGCAGTTCTTC.

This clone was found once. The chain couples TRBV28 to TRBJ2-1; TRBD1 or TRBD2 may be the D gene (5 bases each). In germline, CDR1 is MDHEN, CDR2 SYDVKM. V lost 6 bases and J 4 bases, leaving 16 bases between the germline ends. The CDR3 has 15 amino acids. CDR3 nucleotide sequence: TGTGCCAGCAGACGGGACCTGACCCTTTACAATGAGCAGTTCTTC. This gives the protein CASRRDLTLYNEQFF. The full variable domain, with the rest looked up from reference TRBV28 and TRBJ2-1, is DVKVTQSSRYLVKRTGEKVFLECVQDMDHENMFWYRQDPGLGLRLIYFSYDVKMKEKGDIPEGYSVSREKKERFSLILESASTNQTSMYLCASRRDLTLYNEQFFGPGTRLTVL.

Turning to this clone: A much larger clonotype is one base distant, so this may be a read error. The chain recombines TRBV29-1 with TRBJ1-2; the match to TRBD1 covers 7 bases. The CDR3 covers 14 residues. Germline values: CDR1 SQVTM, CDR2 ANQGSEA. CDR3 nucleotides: TGCAGAGCTGTGCGCCCGGACAGGAACTATGGCTACACCTTC. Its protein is CRAVRPDRNYGYTF. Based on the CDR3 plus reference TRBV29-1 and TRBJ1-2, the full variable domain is SAVISQKPSRDICQRGTSLTIQCQVDSQVTMMFWYRQQPGQSLTLIATANQGSEATYESGFVIDKFPISRPNLTFSTLTVSNMSPEDSSIYLCRAVRPDRNYGYTFGSGTRLTVV.

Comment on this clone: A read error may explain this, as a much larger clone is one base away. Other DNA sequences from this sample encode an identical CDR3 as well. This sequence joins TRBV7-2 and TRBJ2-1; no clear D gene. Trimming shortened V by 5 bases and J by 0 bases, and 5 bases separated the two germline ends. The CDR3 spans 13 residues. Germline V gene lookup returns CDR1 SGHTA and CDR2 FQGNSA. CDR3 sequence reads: CASSLSSYNEQFF. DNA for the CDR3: TGTGCCAGCAGCCTCAGCTCCTACAATGAGCAGTTCTTC.

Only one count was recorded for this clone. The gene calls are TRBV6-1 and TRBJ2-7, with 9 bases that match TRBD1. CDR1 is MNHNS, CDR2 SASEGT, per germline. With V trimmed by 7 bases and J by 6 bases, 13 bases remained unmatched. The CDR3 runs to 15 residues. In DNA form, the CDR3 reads TGTGCCAGCACCGAAGGAGGGACAGGGAGCGGCGAGCAGTACTTC. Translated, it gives CASTEGGTGSGEQYF.

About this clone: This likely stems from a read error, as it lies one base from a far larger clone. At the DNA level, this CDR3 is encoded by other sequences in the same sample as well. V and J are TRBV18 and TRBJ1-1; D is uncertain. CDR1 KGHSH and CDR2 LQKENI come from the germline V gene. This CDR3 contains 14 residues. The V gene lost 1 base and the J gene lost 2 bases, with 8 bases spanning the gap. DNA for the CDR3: TGTGCCAGCTCACCACTGGACGGTAACACTGAAGCTTTCTTT. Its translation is CASSPLDGNTEAFF.

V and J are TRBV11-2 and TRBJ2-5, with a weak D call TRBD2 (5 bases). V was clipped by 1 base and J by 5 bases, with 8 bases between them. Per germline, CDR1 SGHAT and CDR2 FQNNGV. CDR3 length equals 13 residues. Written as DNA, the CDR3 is TGTGCCAGCAGCTTAGGGGGAGTTGAGACCCAGTACTTC. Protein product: CASSLGGVETQYF.

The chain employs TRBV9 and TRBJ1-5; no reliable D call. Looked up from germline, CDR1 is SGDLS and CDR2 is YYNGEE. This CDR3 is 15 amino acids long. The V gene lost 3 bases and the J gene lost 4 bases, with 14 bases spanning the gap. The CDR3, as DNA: TGTGCCAGCAGCGCCGATGCCATGGGGAATCAGCCCCAGCATTTT. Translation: CASSADAMGNQPQHF.

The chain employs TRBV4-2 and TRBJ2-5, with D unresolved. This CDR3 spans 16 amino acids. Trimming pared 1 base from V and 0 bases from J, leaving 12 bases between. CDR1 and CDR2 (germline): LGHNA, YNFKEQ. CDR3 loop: CASSQVLASHQETQYF. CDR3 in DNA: TGTGCCAGCAGCCAAGTATTAGCCTCACACCAAGAGACCCAGTACTTC.

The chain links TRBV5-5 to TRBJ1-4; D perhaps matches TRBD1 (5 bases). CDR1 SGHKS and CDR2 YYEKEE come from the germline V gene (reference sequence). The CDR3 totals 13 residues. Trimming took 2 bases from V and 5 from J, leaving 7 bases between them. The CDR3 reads CASSFWGNEKLFF. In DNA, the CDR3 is TGTGCCAGCAGCTTCTGGGGGAATGAAAAACTGTTTTTT.

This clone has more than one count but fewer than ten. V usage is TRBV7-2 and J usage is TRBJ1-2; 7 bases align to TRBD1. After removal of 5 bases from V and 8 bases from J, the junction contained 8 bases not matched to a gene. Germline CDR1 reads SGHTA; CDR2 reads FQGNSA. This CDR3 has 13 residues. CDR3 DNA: TGTGCCAGCAGCCCGACAGACAGGGACGGCTACACCTTC. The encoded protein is CASSPTDRDGYTF.

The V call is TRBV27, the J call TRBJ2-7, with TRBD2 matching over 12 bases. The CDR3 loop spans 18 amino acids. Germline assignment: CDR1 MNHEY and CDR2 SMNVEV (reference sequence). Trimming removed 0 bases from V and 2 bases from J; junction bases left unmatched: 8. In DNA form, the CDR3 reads TGTGCCAGCAGTTTATCGATAAGGACTAGCGGGAACCCCTACGAGCAGTACTTC. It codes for CASSLSIRTSGNPYEQYF.

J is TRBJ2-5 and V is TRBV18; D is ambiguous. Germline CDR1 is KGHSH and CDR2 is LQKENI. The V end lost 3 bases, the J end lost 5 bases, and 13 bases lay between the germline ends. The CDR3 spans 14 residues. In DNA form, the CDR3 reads TGTGCCAGCTCACCGGCTTACCTCAGGGAGACCCAGTACTTC. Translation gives CASSPAYLRETQYF.

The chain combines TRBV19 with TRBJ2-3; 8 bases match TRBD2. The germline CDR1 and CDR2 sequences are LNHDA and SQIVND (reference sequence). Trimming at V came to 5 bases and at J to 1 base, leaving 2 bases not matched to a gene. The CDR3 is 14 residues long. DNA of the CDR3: TGTGCCAGTAGTGGGCGGGAGGGCACAGATACGCAGTATTTT. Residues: CASSGREGTDTQYF.

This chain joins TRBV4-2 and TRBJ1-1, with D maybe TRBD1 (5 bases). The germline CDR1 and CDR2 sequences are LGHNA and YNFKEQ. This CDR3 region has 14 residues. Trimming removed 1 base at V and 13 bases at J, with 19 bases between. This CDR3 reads CASSQVGTPEGGFF. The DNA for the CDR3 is TGTGCCAGCAGCCAAGTAGGGACCCCGGAGGGAGGTTTCTTT.

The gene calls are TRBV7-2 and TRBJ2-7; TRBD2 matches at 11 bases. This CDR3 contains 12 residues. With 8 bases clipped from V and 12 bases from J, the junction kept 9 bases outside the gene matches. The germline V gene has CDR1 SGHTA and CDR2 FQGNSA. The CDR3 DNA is TGTGCCAGCTCGACTAGCGGGGCGCTAGGGTACTTC. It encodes CASSTSGALGYF.

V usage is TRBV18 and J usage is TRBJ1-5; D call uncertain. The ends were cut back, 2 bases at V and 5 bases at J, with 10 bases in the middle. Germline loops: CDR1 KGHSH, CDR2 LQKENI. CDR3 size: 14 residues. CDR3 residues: CASSPGVRDQPQHF. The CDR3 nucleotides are TGTGCCAGCTCACCAGGGGTACGGGATCAGCCCCAGCATTTT. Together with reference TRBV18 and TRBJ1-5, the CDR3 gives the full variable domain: NAGVMQNPRHLVRRRGQEARLRCSPMKGHSHVYWYRQLPEEGLKFMVYLQKENIIDESGMPKERFSAEFPKEGPSILRIQQVVRGDSAAYFCASSPGVRDQPQHFGDGTRLSIL.

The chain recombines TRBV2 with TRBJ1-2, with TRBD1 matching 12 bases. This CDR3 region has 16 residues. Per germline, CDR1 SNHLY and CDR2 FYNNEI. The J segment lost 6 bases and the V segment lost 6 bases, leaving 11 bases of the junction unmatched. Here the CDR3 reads CASRRDRGPPPNGYTF. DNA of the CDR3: TGTGCCAGCAGGCGGGACAGGGGGCCCCCTCCGAATGGCTACACCTTC.

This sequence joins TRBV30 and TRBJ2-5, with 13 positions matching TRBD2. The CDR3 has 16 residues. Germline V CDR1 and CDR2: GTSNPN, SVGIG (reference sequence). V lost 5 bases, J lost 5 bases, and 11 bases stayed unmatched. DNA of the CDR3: TGTGCCTGGGAGCCTGGACTAGCGGGGGCGAGGGAGACCCAGTACTTC. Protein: CAWEPGLAGARETQYF.

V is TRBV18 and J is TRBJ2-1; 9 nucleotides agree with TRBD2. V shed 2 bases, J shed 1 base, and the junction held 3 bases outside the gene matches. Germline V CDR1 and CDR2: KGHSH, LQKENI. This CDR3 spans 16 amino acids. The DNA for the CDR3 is TGTGCCAGCTCACCAGAGAGCGGGAGGTCCTACAATGAGCAGTTCTTC. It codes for CASSPESGRSYNEQFF.

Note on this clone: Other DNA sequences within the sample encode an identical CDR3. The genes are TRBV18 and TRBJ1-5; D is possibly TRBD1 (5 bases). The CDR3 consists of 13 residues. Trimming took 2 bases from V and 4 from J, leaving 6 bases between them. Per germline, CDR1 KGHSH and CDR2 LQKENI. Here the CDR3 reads CASSPGGNQPQHF. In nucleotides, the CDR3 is TGTGCCAGCTCACCAGGGGGAAATCAGCCCCAGCATTTT.